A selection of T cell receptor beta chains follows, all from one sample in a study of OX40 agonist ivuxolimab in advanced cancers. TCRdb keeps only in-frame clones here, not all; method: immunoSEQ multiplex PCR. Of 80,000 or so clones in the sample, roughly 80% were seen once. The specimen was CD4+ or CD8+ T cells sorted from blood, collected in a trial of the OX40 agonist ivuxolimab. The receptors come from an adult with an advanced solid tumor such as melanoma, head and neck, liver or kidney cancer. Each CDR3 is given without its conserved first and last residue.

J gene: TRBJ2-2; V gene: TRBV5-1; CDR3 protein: ASRPPPANTGELF
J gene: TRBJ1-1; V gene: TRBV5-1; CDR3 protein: ASSWTGQDGAF
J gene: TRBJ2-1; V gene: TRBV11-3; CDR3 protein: ASAGRGSGEQF
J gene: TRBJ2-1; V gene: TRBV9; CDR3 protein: ASSVHLGLYNEQF
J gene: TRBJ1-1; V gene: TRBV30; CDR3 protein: AHTGGFTEAF
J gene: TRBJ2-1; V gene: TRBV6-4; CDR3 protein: ASSELGDEQF
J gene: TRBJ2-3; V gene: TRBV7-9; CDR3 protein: ASSSGWAQGASTDTQY
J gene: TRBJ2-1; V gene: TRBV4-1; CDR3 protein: ASSQAGRAINEQF
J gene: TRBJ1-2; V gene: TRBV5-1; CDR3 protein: ASSLDLIAHGYT
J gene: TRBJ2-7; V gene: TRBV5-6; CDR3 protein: ASSLAMQGPGEQY
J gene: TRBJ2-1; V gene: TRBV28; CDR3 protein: ASSLSGEGSYNEQF
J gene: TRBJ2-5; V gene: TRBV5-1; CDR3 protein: ASSFTYQETQY
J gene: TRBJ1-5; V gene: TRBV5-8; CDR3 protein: ASSFGQGTNQPQH
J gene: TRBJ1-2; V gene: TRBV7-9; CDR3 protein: ASSSDRENYGYT
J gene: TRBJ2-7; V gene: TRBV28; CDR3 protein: ASRTGAHYEQY
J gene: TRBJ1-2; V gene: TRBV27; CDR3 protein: ASTPTGTGSGYT
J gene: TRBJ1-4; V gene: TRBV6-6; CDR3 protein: ASSYYSPGQEEKLF
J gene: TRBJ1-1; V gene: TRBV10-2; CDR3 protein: ASRVGGVTEAF
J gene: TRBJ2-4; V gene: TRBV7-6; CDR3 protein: ASSGPKNIQY
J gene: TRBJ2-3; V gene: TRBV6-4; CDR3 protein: ASSDSERGTQY
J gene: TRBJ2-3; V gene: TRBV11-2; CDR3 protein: ASSLSGRDTQY
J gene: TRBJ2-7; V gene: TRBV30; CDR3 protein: AWTKGGEQY
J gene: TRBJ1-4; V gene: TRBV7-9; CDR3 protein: ASSRGGTNEKLF
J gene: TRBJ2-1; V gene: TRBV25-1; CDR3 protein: ASTWEGNEQF
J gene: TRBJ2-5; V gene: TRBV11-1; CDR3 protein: ASSVEAGGETQY
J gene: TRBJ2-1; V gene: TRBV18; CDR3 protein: ASSPPGLAGSYEQF
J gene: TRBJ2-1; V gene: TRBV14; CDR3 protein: ASSQERGGRISHEQF
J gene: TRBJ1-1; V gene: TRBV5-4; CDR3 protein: ASSLEWGNLNTEAF
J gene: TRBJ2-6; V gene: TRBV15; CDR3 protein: ATSILDRGGSGANVLT
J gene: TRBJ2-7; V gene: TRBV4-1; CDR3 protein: ASSQGREVAGEGEQY
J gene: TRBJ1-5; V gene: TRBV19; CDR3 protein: ASRKGTGGGYGNQPQH
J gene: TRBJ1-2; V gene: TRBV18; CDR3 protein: ASSTNPLGGPNYGYT
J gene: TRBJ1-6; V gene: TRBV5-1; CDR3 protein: ASSWAGPNSPLH
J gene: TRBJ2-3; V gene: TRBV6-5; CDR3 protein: ASSYSDRTDTQY
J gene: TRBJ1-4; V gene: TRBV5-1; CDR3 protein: ASSLALVPNEKLF
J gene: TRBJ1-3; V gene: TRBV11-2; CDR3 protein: ASSIQGAEGNTIY
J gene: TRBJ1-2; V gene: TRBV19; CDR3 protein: ASTRMGGSYGYT
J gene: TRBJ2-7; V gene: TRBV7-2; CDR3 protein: ASSVRRVSYEQY
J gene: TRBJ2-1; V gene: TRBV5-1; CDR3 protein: ASSLDRNNEQF
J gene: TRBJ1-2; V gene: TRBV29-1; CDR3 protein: SAAPPATGKGYT
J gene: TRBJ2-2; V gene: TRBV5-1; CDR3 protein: ASSLLQGAGELF
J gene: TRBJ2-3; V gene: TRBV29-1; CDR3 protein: SLSSGGADTQY
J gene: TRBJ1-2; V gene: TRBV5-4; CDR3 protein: ASSLRGGNYGYT
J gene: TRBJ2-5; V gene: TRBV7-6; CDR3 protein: ASSLGWGPSKETQY
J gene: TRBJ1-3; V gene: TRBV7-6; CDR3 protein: ASSPNYSGNTIY
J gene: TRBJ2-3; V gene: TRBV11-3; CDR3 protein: ASSLDAGTDTQY
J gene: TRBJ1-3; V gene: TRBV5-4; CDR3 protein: ASSQGSSGNTIY
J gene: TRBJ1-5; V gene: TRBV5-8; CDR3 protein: ASSLRLSNSNQPQH
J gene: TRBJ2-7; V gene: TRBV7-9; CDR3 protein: ASTPWDYEQY
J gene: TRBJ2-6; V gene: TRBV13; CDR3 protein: ASSLDKGAGANVLT
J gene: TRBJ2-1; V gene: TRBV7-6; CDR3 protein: ASSSRLARYNEQF
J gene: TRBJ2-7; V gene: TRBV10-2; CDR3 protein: ASSEVRLAGEQY
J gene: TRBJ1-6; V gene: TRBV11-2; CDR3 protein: ASSLERYSPLH
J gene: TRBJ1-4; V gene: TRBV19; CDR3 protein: ASSIQASNEKLF
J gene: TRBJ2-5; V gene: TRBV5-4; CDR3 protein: ASSQRTGPQETQY
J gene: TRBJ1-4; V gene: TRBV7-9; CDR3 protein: ASSPSRGTNEKLF
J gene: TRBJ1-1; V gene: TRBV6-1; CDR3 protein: ASSTLIGTEAF
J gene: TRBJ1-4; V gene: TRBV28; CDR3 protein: ASRKEGGTNEKLF